The 22 T cell receptor beta chains given below trace back to one sample, sequenced in a study of blood T cell repertoires in COVID-19. The table came from immunoSEQ multiplex PCR; TCRdb's copy has only in-frame clones and leaves some out. The repertoire holds 130,000 or so clones, with roughly 91% as singletons. The sample was peripheral blood. The receptors were sampled from a man between 50 and 59 years old with active or convalescent COVID-19.

This chain joins TRBV7-2 and TRBJ1-1; TRBD1 aligns across 11 bases. The CDR3 is made up of 16 amino acids. Germline-derived CDR1 and CDR2 are SGHTA and FQGNSA. V gave up 4 bases and J gave up 4 bases; unmatched junction bases: 8. The DNA of the CDR3 is TGTGCCAGCAGCTCCGGACAGGGGGCTACGGGCACTGAAGCTTTCTTT. Protein product: CASSSGQGATGTEAFF.

V and J are TRBV19 and TRBJ1-5, with unresolved D. The CDR3 length is 19 residues. Looked up from germline, CDR1 is LNHDA and CDR2 is SQIVND (reference sequence). The ends were cut back, 5 bases at V and 0 bases at J, with 23 bases in the middle. For the CDR3, the DNA is TGTGCCAGTAGTTTAATCACGATTGGCAGTTTCAATAGCAATCAGCCCCAGCATTTT. Translated, it gives CASSLITIGSFNSNQPQHF.

The rearrangement links TRBV30 to TRBJ1-5, with D unresolved. CDR3 size: 17 residues. In germline, CDR1 is GTSNPN, CDR2 SVGIG (reference sequence). Trimming stripped 0 bases from V and 0 bases from J, with 15 bases between. The CDR3 sequence is CAWSVSYEKFSNQPQHF. As DNA, the CDR3 is TGTGCCTGGAGTGTATCCTATGAGAAGTTTAGCAATCAGCCCCAGCATTTT.

The chain combines TRBV19 with TRBJ2-3, with a possible D match to TRBD2 (5 bases). The CDR3 totals 15 residues. Trimming took 5 bases from V and 1 from J, leaving 13 bases between them. Per the germline V gene, CDR1 is LNHDA and CDR2 is SQIVND (reference sequence). The chain's CDR3 is CASSPLGSGTDTQYF. CDR3 DNA: TGTGCCAGTAGTCCCCTGGGTAGCGGCACAGATACGCAGTATTTT. The full variable domain, its missing parts supplied by reference TRBV19 and TRBJ2-3, is DGGITQSPKYLFRKEGQNVTLSCEQNLNHDAMYWYRQDPGQGLRLIYYSQIVNDFQKGDIAEGYSVSREKKESFPLTVTSAQKNPTAFYLCASSPLGSGTDTQYFGPGTRLTVL.

This clone is a singleton in its sample. This chain joins TRBV6-2 or TRBV6-3 and TRBJ2-1, with TRBD1 identical over 9 bases. CDR1 and CDR2 (germline): MNHEY, SVGEGT. Germline trimming cut 2 bases from V and 3 bases from J; bases unmatched to any gene: 11. CDR3 length: 18 residues. CDR3 bases: TGTGCCAGCAGTTACCGGAGGGGACAGGGTTCCTTCTACAATGAGCAGTTCTTC. Translation gives CASSYRRGQGSFYNEQFF.

This chain links TRBV10-3 with TRBJ2-3, with 7 bases fitting TRBD2. Germline V gene lookup returns CDR1 ENHRY and CDR2 SYGVKD. The CDR3 has 14 residues. Trimming at V came to 5 bases and at J to 2 bases, leaving 4 bases not matched to a gene. In DNA, the CDR3 is TGTGCCATCAGTAGCGGGGAGATCACAGATACGCAGTATTTT. It codes for CAISSGEITDTQYF.

The genes are TRBV3-1 (or the pseudogene TRBV3-2) and TRBJ2-1, with 7 bases matching TRBD2. J was trimmed by 1 base and V by 1 base; bases with no gene match: 4. The CDR3 loop spans 16 amino acids. CDR1 LGHDT and CDR2 YNNKEL come from the germline V gene (reference sequence). CDR3 bases: TGTGCCAGCAGCCAAGCGGGGGGTGGGTCCTACAATGAGCAGTTCTTC. This translates into CASSQAGGGSYNEQFF.

This clone was counted a single time. The chain employs TRBV5-5 and TRBJ1-1; 12 bases line up with TRBD1. This CDR3 contains 16 residues. Germline V gene sequence: CDR1 SGHKS, CDR2 YYEKEE (reference sequence). Unmatched junction bases numbered 9, after V lost 4 bases and J lost 5 bases. The CDR3 spells CASSNGTGGARTEAFF. CDR3 bases: TGTGCCAGCAGCAACGGGACAGGGGGCGCGAGGACTGAAGCTTTCTTT.

This clone was counted a single time. J is TRBJ2-5 and V is TRBV5-5, with a tentative D call TRBD1 (6 bases). V lost 4 bases and J lost 7, with 17 bases in between. This CDR3 spans 14 amino acids. Germline V gene data show CDR1 as SGHKS and CDR2 as YYEKEE (reference sequence). In DNA, the CDR3 is TGTGCCAGCAGCGCGATGGGGGCCGACGGGACCCAGTACTTC. Its protein is CASSAMGADGTQYF.

This CDR3 is CASSQDSARGAFF. The CDR3 nucleotides read TGCGCCAGCAGCCAAGATTCTGCCCGAGGAGCTTTCTTT. The V and J genes are TRBV4-3 and TRBJ1-1; unclear D gene. The CDR3 extends over 13 amino acids. Deletions cut 0 bases from V and 10 bases from J, with 12 bases between. Per germline, CDR1 LGHNA and CDR2 YSLEER.

This clone was recorded once. The chain recombines TRBV15 with TRBJ2-7; 8 bases match TRBD1. Germline V CDR1 and CDR2: LNHNV, YYDKDF (reference sequence). CDR3 length equals 14 residues. V gave up 5 bases and J gave up 5 bases; unmatched junction bases: 8. CDR3 amino acids: CATSVRTGSNEQYF. The CDR3 DNA reads as TGTGCCACCAGCGTGCGGACAGGGTCTAACGAGCAGTACTTC.

The chain employs TRBV7-2 and TRBJ1-2; 9 bases match TRBD1. This CDR3 contains 13 residues. Trimming removed 5 bases from V and 8 bases from J; junction bases left unmatched: 6. Germline V gene sequence: CDR1 SGHTA, CDR2 FQGNSA. CDR3 coding DNA: TGTGCCAGCAGCCCCGGGACAGGGAACGGCTACACCTTC. It encodes CASSPGTGNGYTF.

The chain links TRBV24-1 to TRBJ2-5, with a possible D match to TRBD2 (5 bases). Germline assignment: CDR1 KGHDR and CDR2 SFDVKD. CDR3 length: 16 amino acids. Trimming removed 2 bases at V and 1 base at J, with 13 bases between. CDR3 nucleotide sequence: TGTGCCACCAGTGATTCCGAGGGTCATAGCCAAGAGACCCAGTACTTC. Protein sequence: CATSDSEGHSQETQYF.

The V call is TRBV5-1, the J call TRBJ2-5, with D possibly being TRBD1 (6 bases). The CDR3 is made up of 16 amino acids. Germline CDR1 reads SGHRS; CDR2 reads YFSETQ. Between the trimmed V and J ends, which lost 1 base and 3 bases, there was a span of 16 bases. The CDR3 spells CASSLTGQGTKETQYF. Written as DNA, the CDR3 is TGCGCCAGCAGCTTGACGGGCCAGGGGACCAAAGAGACCCAGTACTTC.

This chain uses TRBV6-6 with TRBJ2-7; 9 positions agree with TRBD1. The germline gives CDR1 MNHNY, CDR2 SVGAGI (reference sequence). The CDR3 is made up of 15 amino acids. With V trimmed by 3 bases and J by 6 bases, 9 bases remained unmatched. The CDR3 DNA is TGTGCCAGCAGTTATCCCGGACAGGGGTCCGGCGAGCAGTACTTC. Amino acid sequence: CASSYPGQGSGEQYF.

The rearrangement links TRBV11-3 to TRBJ2-5; TRBD1 matches at 8 bases. The CDR3 runs to 19 residues. V gave up 1 base and J gave up 2 bases; unmatched junction bases: 15. Germline CDR1 reads SGHNT; CDR2 reads YENEEA. CDR3: CASSLVRDSGQGPQETQYF. The CDR3, as DNA: TGTGCCAGCAGCTTAGTCAGGGACTCCGGACAGGGACCGCAAGAGACCCAGTACTTC.

The CDR3, as DNA: TGTGCCAGCAGTTACCATAAGGGGGTTGATACTGAAGCTTTCTTT. As protein: CASSYHKGVDTEAFF. The J gene is TRBJ1-1, the V gene TRBV6-5; TRBD1 might be the D (6 bases). There are 15 residues in the CDR3. Trimming cost V 2 bases and J 5 bases, with 15 bases left between them. CDR1 is MNHEY and CDR2 is SVGAGI in the germline V gene.

This clone came up once. The chain couples TRBV19 to TRBJ2-7; TRBD2 matches at 10 bases. Germline V gene data show CDR1 as LNHDA and CDR2 as SQIVND (reference sequence). V gave up 6 bases and J gave up 5 bases; unmatched junction bases: 10. The CDR3 is 15 residues long. CDR3 loop: CASSPLAGARDEQYF. CDR3 nucleotides: TGTGCCAGTAGCCCTCTAGCGGGGGCTCGGGACGAGCAGTACTTC.

In its sample, this clone was seen once. The DNA of the CDR3 is TGTGCCAGTAGTACCAACGGGGGGGGCACTGAAGCTTTCTTT. This sequence encodes CASSTNGGGTEAFF. The chain links TRBV19 to TRBJ1-1, with D possibly TRBD1 on 5 matching bases. This CDR3 spans 14 amino acids. V lost 4 bases and J 4 bases, leaving 13 bases between the germline ends. Germline CDR1 and CDR2: LNHDA and SQIVND (reference sequence).

This sequence joins TRBV20-1 and TRBJ1-2; perhaps TRBD1 as D (6 bases). Germline CDR1 DFQATT, CDR2 SNEGSKA (reference sequence). The CDR3 runs 11 residues. V lost 6 bases and J 7 bases, leaving 12 bases between the germline ends. For the CDR3, the DNA is TGCAGTGCAAAGAACAGGGCTGGCTACACCTTC. As protein: CSAKNRAGYTF.

J is TRBJ2-4 and V is TRBV4-1; 9 nucleotides match TRBD1. V trimming: 1 base; J trimming: 0 bases; junction bases outside the gene matches: 13. This CDR3 comprises 20 residues. From germline, CDR1 is MGHRA and CDR2 YSYEKL. DNA of the CDR3: TGCGCCAGCAGCCAAGCCCTCGTGGGGACAGGGCACGTAGCCAAAAACATTCAGTACTTC. Its protein is CASSQALVGTGHVAKNIQYF.

The chain uses TRBV11-2 and TRBJ2-7, with unresolved D. This CDR3 has 14 residues. Trimming left V 1 base short and J 0 bases short, with 7 bases between. From germline, CDR1 is SGHAT and CDR2 FQNNGV. The CDR3 nucleotides read TGTGCCAGCAGCTTAGGTGGTAGCTCCTACGAGCAGTACTTC. As protein: CASSLGGSSYEQYF.